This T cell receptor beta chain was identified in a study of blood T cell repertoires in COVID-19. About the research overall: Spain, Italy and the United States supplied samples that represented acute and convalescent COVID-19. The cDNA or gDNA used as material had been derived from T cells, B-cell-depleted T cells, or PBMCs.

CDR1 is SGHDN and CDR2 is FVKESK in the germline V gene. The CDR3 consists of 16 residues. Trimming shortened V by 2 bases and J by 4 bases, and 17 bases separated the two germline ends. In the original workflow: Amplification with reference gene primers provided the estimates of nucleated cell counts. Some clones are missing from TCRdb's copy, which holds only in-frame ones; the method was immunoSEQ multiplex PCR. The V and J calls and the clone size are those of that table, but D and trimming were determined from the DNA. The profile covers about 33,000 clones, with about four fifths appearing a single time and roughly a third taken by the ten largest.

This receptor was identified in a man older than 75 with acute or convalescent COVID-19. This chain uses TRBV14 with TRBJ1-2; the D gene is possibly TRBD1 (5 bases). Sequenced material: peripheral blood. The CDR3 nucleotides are TGTGCCAGCAGCCAAATCAGGGCCCCGACCTTCTATGGCTACACCTTC. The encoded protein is CASSQIRAPTFYGYTF.